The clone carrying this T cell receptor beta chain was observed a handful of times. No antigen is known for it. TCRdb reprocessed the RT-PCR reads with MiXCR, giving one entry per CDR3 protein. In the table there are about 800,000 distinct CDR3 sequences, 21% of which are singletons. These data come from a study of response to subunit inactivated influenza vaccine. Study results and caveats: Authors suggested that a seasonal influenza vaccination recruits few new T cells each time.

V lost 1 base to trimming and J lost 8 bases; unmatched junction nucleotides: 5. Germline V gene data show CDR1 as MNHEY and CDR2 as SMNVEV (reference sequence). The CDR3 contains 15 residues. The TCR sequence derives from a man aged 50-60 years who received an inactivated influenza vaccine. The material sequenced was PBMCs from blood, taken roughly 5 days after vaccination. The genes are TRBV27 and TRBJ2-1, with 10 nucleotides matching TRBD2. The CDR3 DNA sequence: TGTGCCAGCAGTTTATTTCTAGCGGGAGTCGATGAGCAGTTCTTC. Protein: CASSLFLAGVDEQFF.